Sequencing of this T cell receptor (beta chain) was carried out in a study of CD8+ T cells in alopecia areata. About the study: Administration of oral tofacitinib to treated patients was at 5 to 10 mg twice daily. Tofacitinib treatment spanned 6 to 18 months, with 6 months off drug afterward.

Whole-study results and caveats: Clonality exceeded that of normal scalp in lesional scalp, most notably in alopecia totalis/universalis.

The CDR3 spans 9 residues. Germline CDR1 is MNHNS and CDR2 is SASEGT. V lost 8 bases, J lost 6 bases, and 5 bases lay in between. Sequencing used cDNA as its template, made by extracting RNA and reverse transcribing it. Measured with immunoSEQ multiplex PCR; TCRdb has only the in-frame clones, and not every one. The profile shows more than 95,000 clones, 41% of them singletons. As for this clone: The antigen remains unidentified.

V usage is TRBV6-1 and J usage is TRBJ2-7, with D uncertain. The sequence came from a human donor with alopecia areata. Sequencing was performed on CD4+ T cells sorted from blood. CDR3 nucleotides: TGTGCCAGCGGTATCGAGCAGTACTTC. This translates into CASGIEQYF.